This T cell receptor (beta chain) was obtained from a study of T cell responses to AZD1222 COVID-19 vaccine. This CDR3 has 14 amino acids. V lost 5 bases and J lost 8; bases outside the gene matches: 8. Per the germline V gene, CDR1 is MNHEY and CDR2 is SMNVEV (reference sequence). Clones were read by immunoSEQ multiplex PCR, and TCRdb kept only the in-frame ones, dropping some. The sample lists under 130,000 clones; around nine tenths were seen once. Concerning this clone: The antigen is unknown.

Broader study findings: Researchers report vaccine-associated CD4 TCRs spanning spike, with dominance at 160-218 and 743-854.

This chain connects TRBV27 to TRBJ1-5, with 8 positions matching TRBD1. The sequence was collected from an adult who received the AZD1222 COVID-19 vaccine. This specimen consisted of peripheral blood, obtained 28 days after the second AZD1222 dose. The CDR3 loop reads CASSAGDRIKPQHF. As DNA, the CDR3 is TGTGCCAGCAGTGCCGGGGACAGGATTAAGCCCCAGCATTTT.